What follows are 32 T cell receptor beta chains derived from one specimen sequenced in a study of T-cell reconstitution after alpha-beta-depleted transplantation in children. Using unique molecular identifiers, the investigators prepared the TCRbeta library. TCRdb ran MiXCR on the PCR reads and lists one entry per CDR3 protein. The sample includes about 610,000 distinct CDR3 sequences, roughly a tenth of them seen just once. The starting material was PBMCs from the stem cell graft donor, obtained from the stem cell graft. These receptors originate from a human donor who donated a stem cell graft to a child with acute myeloid leukemia.

This clonotype was found a few times. This chain links TRBV27 with TRBJ2-7, with 10 bases identical to TRBD2. Trimming removed 4 bases from V and 3 bases from J; junction bases left unmatched: 3. The length of the CDR3 is 14 residues. Germline V gene sequence: CDR1 MNHEY, CDR2 SMNVEV (reference sequence). The CDR3 DNA sequence: TGTGCCAGCAGTTCCCCTAGCGGGAGCTACGAGCAGTACTTC. Amino acid sequence: CASSSPSGSYEQYF.

The V and J genes are TRBV10-3 and TRBJ2-3; the match to TRBD2 covers 9 bases. The trim removed 10 bases at V and 6 bases at J, leaving 14 bases unmatched. CDR3 length: 15 amino acids. The V gene's germline CDR1 is ENHRY and CDR2 SYGVKD. The CDR3 loop reads CATHRGSGSQDTQYF. The CDR3 nucleotides are TGTGCCACCCACAGGGGTAGCGGGAGCCAGGATACGCAGTATTTT.

This clonotype has at least ten counts. The gene calls are TRBV6-1 and TRBJ2-5, with D possibly being TRBD2 (6 bases). This CDR3 is 14 amino acids long. CDR1 is MNHNS and CDR2 is SASEGT in the germline V gene. Deletions cut 6 bases from V and 1 base from J, with 12 bases between. CDR3 loop: CASSRGISQETQYF. In DNA form, the CDR3 reads TGTGCCAGCAGCCGGGGGATTAGCCAAGAGACCCAGTACTTC.

This clonotype occurred many times. This chain connects TRBV6-6 to TRBJ1-1; D ambiguous. Trimming stripped 7 bases from V and 3 bases from J, with 12 bases between. The germline V gene encodes CDR1 MNHNY and CDR2 SVGAGI (reference sequence). The CDR3 is made up of 13 amino acids. The chain's CDR3 is CASTSQVDTEAFF. CDR3 DNA: TGTGCCAGCACTTCCCAGGTGGACACTGAAGCTTTCTTT.

This clonotype has only a few counts. This sequence joins TRBV20-1 and TRBJ1-5; D is possibly TRBD1 (6 bases). Per the germline V gene, CDR1 is DFQATT and CDR2 is SNEGSKA (reference sequence). Trimming took off 4 bases at V and 6 bases at J, with 16 bases between the two ends. The CDR3 consists of 14 residues. The CDR3 loop is CSATGAAVSQPQHF. The CDR3 nucleotides are TGCAGTGCTACAGGGGCCGCTGTGAGTCAGCCCCAGCATTTT.

This clonotype was observed a handful of times. The chain carries TRBV2 and TRBJ2-3; 8 nucleotides line up with TRBD1. Germline assignment: CDR1 SNHLY and CDR2 FYNNEI. V shed 5 bases, J shed 5 bases, and the junction held 3 bases outside the gene matches. This CDR3 comprises 13 residues. CDR3 nucleotides: TGTGCCAGCAGTTCGGACAGGGAAGATACGCAGTATTTT. Its protein product is CASSSDREDTQYF.

The chain is built from TRBV20-1 and TRBJ2-1; the D is unclear. The length of the CDR3 is 11 residues. The V end lost 3 bases, the J end lost 5 bases, and 5 bases lay between the germline ends. Germline CDR1 reads DFQATT; CDR2 reads SNEGSKA (reference sequence). The CDR3 bases are TGCAGTGCTAGCGATAACAATGAGCAGTTCTTC. Translated, it gives CSASDNNEQFF.

The chain employs TRBV29-1 and TRBJ2-1; D is ambiguous. Trimming removed 3 bases from V and 5 bases from J, with 11 bases in between. Germline values: CDR1 SQVTM, CDR2 ANQGSEA. The CDR3 has 13 residues. The CDR3 region has the DNA TGCAGCGTTGATGCCCAGTTAAACAATGAGCAGTTCTTC. Residues: CSVDAQLNNEQFF.

This clonotype has a count of ten or more. The rearrangement uses TRBV7-9 and TRBJ2-3; 8 positions match TRBD2. Germline CDR1 is SEHNR and CDR2 is FQNEAQ (reference sequence). The CDR3 totals 15 residues. V shed 4 bases, J shed 3 bases, and the junction held 6 bases outside the gene matches. DNA of the CDR3: TGTGCCAGCAGCTCTTCTAGCGGGTGGACAGATACGCAGTATTTT. This gives the protein CASSSSSGWTDTQYF.

J is TRBJ2-7 and V is TRBV29-1; TRBD1 aligns across 8 bases. The CDR3 runs to 14 residues. The V and J ends lost 5 bases and 3 bases, in that order; junction bases with no gene match: 9. Per the germline V gene, CDR1 is SQVTM and CDR2 is ANQGSEA. Here the CDR3 reads CSVLDTGGVYEQYF. CDR3 DNA: TGCAGCGTTCTAGACACAGGGGGTGTCTACGAGCAGTACTTC.

This clonotype showed up many times. The chain carries TRBV9 and TRBJ2-7; 10 bases match TRBD2. This CDR3 contains 15 residues. The V gene end was trimmed by 4 bases and the J gene end by 6 bases; junction bases not matched to a gene: 10. Per the germline V gene, CDR1 is SGDLS and CDR2 is YYNGEE. For the CDR3, the DNA is TGTGCCAGCAGCCCCCGAGCGGGAGGGCTTAGCGAGCAGTACTTC. This sequence encodes CASSPRAGGLSEQYF.

This chain connects TRBV7-3 to TRBJ2-1; 9 nucleotides align to TRBD1. The CDR3 totals 17 residues. V trimming: 4 bases; J trimming: 5 bases; junction bases outside the gene matches: 12. CDR1 is SGHTA and CDR2 is FQGTGA in the germline V gene. The CDR3 DNA reads as TGTGCCAGCAGCTACATCCCCGGGACAGGGACGGACAATGAGCAGTTCTTC. Translating it yields CASSYIPGTGTDNEQFF. Full variable domain (outside the CDR3, taken from reference TRBV7-3 and TRBJ2-1): GAGVSQTPSNKVTEKGKYVELRCDPISGHTALYWYRQSLGQGPEFLIYFQGTGAADDSGLPNDRFFAVRPEGSVSTLKIQRTERGDSAVYLCASSYIPGTGTDNEQFFGPGTRLTVL.

V usage is TRBV6-2 or TRBV6-3 and J usage is TRBJ2-5; weak D call: TRBD2 (6 bases). The length of the CDR3 is 15 residues. The V gene's germline CDR1 is MNHEY and CDR2 SVGEGT. Trimming took 6 bases from V and 4 from J, leaving 18 bases between them. The CDR3 reads CASRGTPSRGETQYF. In DNA form, the CDR3 reads TGTGCCAGCAGGGGGACTCCCAGCCGAGGAGAGACCCAGTACTTC.

V gene TRBV28 combines with J gene TRBJ2-3; D call uncertain. With 5 bases removed from V and 3 bases from J, the gap between germline ends came to 12 bases. The CDR3 runs 14 residues. The germline CDR1 and CDR2 sequences are MDHEN and SYDVKM. CDR3 sequence (DNA): TGTGCCAGCAGTCAAGACGCAGTAACAGATACGCAGTATTTT. Encoded protein: CASSQDAVTDTQYF.

This clonotype has just a few counts. This sequence joins TRBV12-3 or TRBV12-4 and TRBJ2-2; 7 bases line up with TRBD1. The CDR3 consists of 16 residues. V lost 5 bases and J lost 5; bases outside the gene matches: 11. The CDR3 loop is CASSTGTATRTGELFF. In nucleotides, the CDR3 is TGTGCCAGCAGTACTGGGACAGCCACGAGGACCGGGGAGCTGTTTTTT.

Many counts were recorded for this clonotype. The V and J genes are TRBV29-1 and TRBJ2-3, with D uncertain. CDR3 length: 10 residues. The germline gives CDR1 SQVTM, CDR2 ANQGSEA. V gave up 7 bases and J gave up 5 bases, with 7 bases separating them. This CDR3 is CSGGEDTQYF. CDR3 in DNA: TGCAGCGGGGGTGAAGATACGCAGTATTTT.

At least ten counts were recorded for this clonotype. The chain uses TRBV5-1 and TRBJ2-1, with 7 bases identical to TRBD2. CDR3 length: 17 amino acids. V lost 0 bases, J lost 0 bases, and 6 bases stayed unmatched. The germline V gene encodes CDR1 SGHRS and CDR2 YFSETQ. The CDR3 protein is CASSLGGRASSYNEQFF. CDR3 DNA: TGCGCCAGCAGCTTGGGGGGGAGGGCCAGCTCCTACAATGAGCAGTTCTTC.

This clonotype came up many times. Here the CDR3 reads CASKPPGESDEQFF. The CDR3 bases are TGTGCCAGTAAACCACCGGGAGAGAGCGATGAGCAGTTCTTC. The genes are TRBV19 and TRBJ2-1; tentatively, D is TRBD2 (6 bases). The CDR3 covers 14 residues. Deletions cut 7 bases from V and 8 bases from J, with 18 bases between. Germline CDR1 LNHDA, CDR2 SQIVND (reference sequence).

This clonotype was picked up many times. The chain has TRBV20-1 and TRBJ1-5, with 12 bases matching TRBD1. V shed 1 base and J 3 bases; nucleotides not matched to a gene: 7. From germline, CDR1 is DFQATT and CDR2 SNEGSKA (reference sequence). CDR3 length: 17 residues. The CDR3 region is CSARVKGQGALNQPQHF. DNA for the CDR3: TGCAGTGCTAGAGTCAAGGGACAGGGGGCACTCAATCAGCCCCAGCATTTT.

The genes are TRBV24-1 and TRBJ2-1; 10 nucleotides match TRBD2. V gave up 3 bases and J gave up 7 bases; unmatched junction bases: 5. The CDR3 length is 15 residues. CDR1 is KGHDR, CDR2 SFDVKD, per germline. In DNA form, the CDR3 reads TGTGCCACCAGTGATAGGCTAGCGGGAGTTAATGAGCAGTTCTTC. Translating it yields CATSDRLAGVNEQFF.

The chain carries TRBV30 and TRBJ2-2; D remains ambiguous. V was cut by 4 bases and J by 5 bases, with 11 bases left in between. This CDR3 region has 13 residues. The germline V gene encodes CDR1 GTSNPN and CDR2 SVGIG (reference sequence). The CDR3 is CAWTRGATGELFF. In DNA, the CDR3 is TGTGCCTGGACGCGTGGCGCAACCGGGGAGCTGTTTTTT.

This clonotype was counted many times. The rearrangement joins TRBV25-1 to TRBJ2-4, with 7 bases that match TRBD2. The germline gives CDR1 MGHDK, CDR2 SYGVNS. The CDR3 totals 17 residues. V lost 3 bases, J lost 0 bases, and 8 bases stayed unmatched. CDR3 loop: CASSDPGAGIAKNIQYF. CDR3 bases: TGTGCCAGCAGTGACCCGGGAGCGGGAATAGCCAAAAACATTCAGTACTTC.

V and J are TRBV6-2 or TRBV6-3 and TRBJ1-5, with D possibly matching TRBD1 (6 bases). The CDR3 runs to 16 residues. Deletions cut 2 bases from V and 0 bases from J, with 11 bases between. From germline, CDR1 is MNHEY and CDR2 SVGEGT. CDR3 residues: CASSYALRGSNQPQHF. Written as DNA, the CDR3 is TGTGCCAGCAGTTACGCTCTCAGGGGTAGCAATCAGCCCCAGCATTTT.

A few counts support this clonotype. V gene TRBV29-1 combines with J gene TRBJ1-2; TRBD1 matches 9 bases. After removal of 5 bases from V and 7 bases from J, the junction contained 14 bases not matched to a gene. The V gene's germline CDR1 is SQVTM and CDR2 ANQGSEA. The CDR3 has 15 amino acids. The CDR3 region is CSVSSLTGGVRGYTF. CDR3 DNA sequence: TGCAGCGTTAGCTCATTGACAGGGGGGGTTCGTGGCTACACCTTC.

In this sample, this clonotype turned up a few times. The J gene is TRBJ2-7, the V gene TRBV27, with 14 bases that match TRBD2. Germline assignment: CDR1 MNHEY and CDR2 SMNVEV (reference sequence). With V trimmed by 6 bases and J by 4 bases, 11 bases remained unmatched. This CDR3 region has 17 residues. For the CDR3, the DNA is TGTGCCAGCAGCCTAGGACTAGCGGGAGGAGGAAGGTACGAGCAGTACTTC. Translation: CASSLGLAGGGRYEQYF.

CDR3 amino acids: CASSLLLNRNTEAFF. CDR3 bases: TGTGCCAGCAGCCTTCTTCTGAACCGAAACACTGAAGCTTTCTTT. The V gene is TRBV3-1, the J gene TRBJ1-1; D gene unclear. V was trimmed by 4 bases and J by 2 bases, leaving 14 bases between them. The CDR3 runs 15 residues. Germline V CDR1 and CDR2: LGHDT, YNNKEL (reference sequence).

V usage is TRBV4-3 and J usage is TRBJ2-2, with 12 bases that match TRBD2. Germline assignment: CDR1 LGHNA and CDR2 YSLEER. This CDR3 has 16 amino acids. V lost 1 base, J lost 7 bases, and 4 bases stayed unmatched. The CDR3 sequence is CASSQGLAGVGGELFF. The CDR3, as DNA: TGCGCCAGCAGCCAAGGACTAGCGGGAGTAGGCGGGGAGCTGTTTTTT.

This sequence joins TRBV7-3 and TRBJ2-1; TRBD2 aligns across 9 bases. The germline V gene has CDR1 SGHTA and CDR2 FQGTGA. This CDR3 region has 16 residues. J lost 3 bases, V lost 5 bases, and 8 bases had no gene match. This chain's CDR3 is CASSPVRTSVYNEQFF. The CDR3 DNA follows: TGTGCCAGCAGCCCAGTCCGGACTAGCGTCTACAATGAGCAGTTCTTC.

This clonotype occurred many times. This chain joins TRBV10-3 and TRBJ1-5, with TRBD1 as a possible D gene (5 bases). Germline CDR1 and CDR2: ENHRY and SYGVKD. This CDR3 has 11 residues. V gave up 10 bases and J gave up 8 bases, with 12 bases separating them. CDR3 DNA sequence: TGTGCCACCAGGGACGGGGAGCCCCAGCATTTT. Encoded protein: CATRDGEPQHF.

The chain employs TRBV11-2 and TRBJ2-2; D is perhaps TRBD2 (5 bases). The CDR3 covers 14 residues. Trimming stripped 0 bases from V and 7 bases from J, with 9 bases between. The germline CDR1 and CDR2 sequences are SGHAT and FQNNGV. The CDR3 loop is CASSLDGIGGELFF. CDR3 in DNA: TGTGCCAGCAGCTTAGACGGGATCGGCGGGGAGCTGTTTTTT.

In its sample, this clonotype was seen a few times. This chain joins TRBV6-2 or TRBV6-3 and TRBJ2-5; D remains ambiguous. V lost 0 bases to trimming and J lost 6 bases, with 11 bases between them. CDR1 is MNHEY and CDR2 is SVGEGT in the germline V gene. This CDR3 contains 14 residues. As DNA, the CDR3 is TGTGCCAGCAGTTACTCCGGAGCCTCAAAGACCCAGTACTTC. As protein: CASSYSGASKTQYF.

The rearrangement uses TRBV5-1 and TRBJ2-2; 11 bases match TRBD2. Germline-derived CDR1 and CDR2 are SGHRS and YFSETQ. Trimming took 0 bases from V and 0 from J; bases not matched to a gene: 7. This CDR3 spans 19 amino acids. The CDR3, as DNA: TGCGCCAGCAGCTTGGATCCTAGCGGGAGGTGGGCGAACACCGGGGAGCTGTTTTTT. Protein product: CASSLDPSGRWANTGELFF.